This TCR beta chain was profiled in a study of cytomegalovirus exposure and HLA in healthy donors. V trimming: 3 bases; J trimming: 7 bases; junction bases outside the gene matches: 14. CDR1 is SEHNR, CDR2 FQNEAQ, per germline (reference sequence). The CDR3 consists of 17 residues. Amplification used 60 Vbeta primers and 13 Jbeta primers. The authors' processing: Unique TCR beta chains numbered roughly 84 million in a later analysis, with 10 million to 14 million shared. Some clones are missing from TCRdb's copy, which holds only in-frame ones; the method was immunoSEQ multiplex PCR. D and trimming were read from the DNA, whereas the V and J calls and clone size are those reported in that table. The sample shows some 210,000 clones, 75% to 90% of them seen only once.

This chain links TRBV7-9 with TRBJ2-7, with 11 bases that match TRBD1. The receptor was derived from a man aged 25 to 45 in good health and CMV-seronegative. The sequencing input was PBMCs. CDR3 nucleotide sequence: TGTGCCAGCAGCTTTGGGGAGGCCGGGACAGGGGGAACTGAGCAGTACTTC. This codes for CASSFGEAGTGGTEQYF.